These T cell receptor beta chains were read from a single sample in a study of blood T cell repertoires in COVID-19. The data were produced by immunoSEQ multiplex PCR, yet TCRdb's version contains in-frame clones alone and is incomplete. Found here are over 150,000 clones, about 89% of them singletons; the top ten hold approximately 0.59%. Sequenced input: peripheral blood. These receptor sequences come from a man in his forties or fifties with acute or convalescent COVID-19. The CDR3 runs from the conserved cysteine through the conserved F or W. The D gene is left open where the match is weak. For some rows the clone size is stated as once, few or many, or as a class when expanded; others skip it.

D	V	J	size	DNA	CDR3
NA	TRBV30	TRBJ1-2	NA	TGTGCCAGACGGGGGAGCTATGGCTACACCTTC	CARRGSYGYTF
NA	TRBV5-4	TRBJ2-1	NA	TGTGCCAGCAGCTCCCGGGGGGCGTTCTCCTACAATGAGCAGTTCTTC	CASSSRGAFSYNEQFF
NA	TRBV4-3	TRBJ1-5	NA	TGCGCCAGCAGCCAAGATCTGGGGCAGGCGGCCCAGCATTTT	CASSQDLGQAAQHF
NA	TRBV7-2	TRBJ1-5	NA	TGTGCCAGCAGCCCAGGACACAGTAGCAATCAGCCCCAGCATTTT	CASSPGHSSNQPQHF
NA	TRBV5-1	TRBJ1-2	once	TGCGCCAGCAGCGCGGAGGGGTATGGCTACACCTTC	CASSAEGYGYTF
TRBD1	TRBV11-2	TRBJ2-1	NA	TGTGCCAGCAGCTTATATGTACCCTGGACAGGGTATTACAATGAGCAGTTCTTC	CASSLYVPWTGYYNEQFF
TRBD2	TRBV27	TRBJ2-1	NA	TGTGCCAGCAGGCCCAAGGGAGGGATCCACAATGAGCAGTTCTTC	CASRPKGGIHNEQFF
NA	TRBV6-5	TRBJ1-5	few	TGTGCCAGCAGACCGGGAGACCGGGACCGGCCCCAGCATTTT	CASRPGDRDRPQHF
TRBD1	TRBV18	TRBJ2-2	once	TGTGCCAGCTCACCAGGGACAGGGGGCCTCACCGGGGAGCTGTTTTTT	CASSPGTGGLTGELFF
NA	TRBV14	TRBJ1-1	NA	TGTGCCAGCAGCCAAGACCTGGCCATGAACACTGAAGCTTTCTTT	CASSQDLAMNTEAFF
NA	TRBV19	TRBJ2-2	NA	TGTGCCAGTTCGATCGGCGGAGGGGGCTCCTACACCGGGGAGCTGTTTTTT	CASSIGGGGSYTGELFF
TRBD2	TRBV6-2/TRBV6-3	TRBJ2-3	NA	TGTGCCAGCAGTCGGACTAGCGGGAGAGGGTCAGATACGCAGTATTTT	CASSRTSGRGSDTQYF
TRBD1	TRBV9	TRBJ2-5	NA	TGTGCCAGCAGCCCAGGGACAGTCGGGGAGACCCAGTACTTC	CASSPGTVGETQYF
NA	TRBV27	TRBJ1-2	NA	TGTGCCAGCAGTCCCGGGACAAAATATGGCTACACCTTC	CASSPGTKYGYTF
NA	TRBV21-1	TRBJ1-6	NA	TGTGCCAGCAGCAAACGTGGAGGGGTGGATTCACCCCTCCACTTT	CASSKRGGVDSPLHF
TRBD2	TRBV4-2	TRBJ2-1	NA	TGTGCCAGCAGCCCCGGGACTAGCGGGTTGCAGTTCTTC	CASSPGTSGLQFF
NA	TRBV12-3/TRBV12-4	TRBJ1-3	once	TGTGCCAGCAGTCCCGGGGACACCATATATTTT	CASSPGDTIYF
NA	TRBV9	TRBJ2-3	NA	TGTGCCAGCAGTCTGGTCAGTCCAGATACGCAGTATTTT	CASSLVSPDTQYF
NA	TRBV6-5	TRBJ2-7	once	TGTGCCAGCAGACCCCATAGCACTCGCTCCTACGAGCAGTACTTC	CASRPHSTRSYEQYF
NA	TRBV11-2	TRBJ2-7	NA	TGTGCCAGCAGCCCTTTTCGGGGCTCCTACGAGCAGTACTTC	CASSPFRGSYEQYF
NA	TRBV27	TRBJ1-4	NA	TGTGCCAGCAGGGCCTCGGGGACAAATGAAAAACTGTTTTTT	CASRASGTNEKLFF
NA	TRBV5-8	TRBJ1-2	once	TGTGCCAGCAGCTTGGCCGGGAACTATGGCTACACCTTC	CASSLAGNYGYTF
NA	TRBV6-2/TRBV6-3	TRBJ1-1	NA	TGTGCCAGCAGTTACGGTGGAGGCCCGAACACTGAAGCTTTCTTT	CASSYGGGPNTEAFF
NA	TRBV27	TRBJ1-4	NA	TGTGCCAGCAGCAACACAGGGAGGGGGGGAACTAATGAAAAACTGTTTTTT	CASSNTGRGGTNEKLFF
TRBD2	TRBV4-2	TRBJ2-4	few	TGTGCCAGCAGCGAGGAAGCGGGGGGGCTCGCCAAAAACATTCAGTACTTC	CASSEEAGGLAKNIQYF
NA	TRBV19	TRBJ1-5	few	TGTGCCAGTAGTTCGGGACTCAATCAGCCCCAGCATTTT	CASSSGLNQPQHF
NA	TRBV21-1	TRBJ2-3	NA	TGTGCAGCCGGAGGGCTAGCGGCTAGCACAGATACGCAGTATTTT	CAAGGLAASTDTQYF
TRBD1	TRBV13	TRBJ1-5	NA	TGTGCCAGCAGCAATGGGACAGGGTCGTTACAGCCCCAGCATTTT	CASSNGTGSLQPQHF
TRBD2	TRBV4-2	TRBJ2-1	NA	TGTGCCAGCAGCCAAGAGCTAGCGGACTCCTACAATGAGCAGTTCTTC	CASSQELADSYNEQFF
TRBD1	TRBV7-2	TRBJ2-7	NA	TGTGCCAGCACCCTTGGGACAGGGAACTACGAGCAGTACTTC	CASTLGTGNYEQYF
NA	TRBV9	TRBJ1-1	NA	TGTGCCAGCAGCGTCCACGGAGGCAGGGGTCCCAACACTGAAGCTTTCTTT	CASSVHGGRGPNTEAFF
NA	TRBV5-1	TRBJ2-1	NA	TGCGCCAGCAGCCCGGACAGAGGCCGGTATGAGCAGTTCTTC	CASSPDRGRYEQFF
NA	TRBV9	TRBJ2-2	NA	TGTGCCAGCAGCGTAGGGCTAGGGGGTGCGAACACCGGGGAGCTGTTTTTT	CASSVGLGGANTGELFF
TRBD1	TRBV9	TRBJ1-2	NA	TGTGCCAGCAGCGTAGGAAGGACAGGGGACTATGGCTACACCTTC	CASSVGRTGDYGYTF
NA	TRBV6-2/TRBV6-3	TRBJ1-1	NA	TGTGCCAGCAGTTACGCGTCGTTTGACGCCGAGGGCACTGAAGCTTTCTTT	CASSYASFDAEGTEAFF
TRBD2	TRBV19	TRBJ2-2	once	TGTGCCAGTACTAGCGGGAGGTACACCGGGGAGCTGTTTTTT	CASTSGRYTGELFF
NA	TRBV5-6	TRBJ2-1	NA	TGTGCCAGCAGCGGTGTGCAGGCCTACAATGAGCAGTTCTTC	CASSGVQAYNEQFF
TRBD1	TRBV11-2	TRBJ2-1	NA	TGTGCCAGCAGCCTCACCGGGACAGGTCCCATTGAGCAGTTCTTC	CASSLTGTGPIEQFF
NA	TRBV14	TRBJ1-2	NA	TGTGCCAGCAGCCCGGGCTATGGCTACACCTTC	CASSPGYGYTF
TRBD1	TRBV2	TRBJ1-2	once	TGTGCCAGCAGTTCGGACAGGGGGCGCGGCTACACCTTC	CASSSDRGRGYTF
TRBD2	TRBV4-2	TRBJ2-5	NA	TGTGCCAGCAGCCAAGGGCATCGGACTAGCGGGGGAATGGTTGAGACCCAGTACTTC	CASSQGHRTSGGMVETQYF
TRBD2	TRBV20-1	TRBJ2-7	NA	TGCAGTGCCAGTAGGACTAGCTCCTACGAGCAGTACTTC	CSASRTSSYEQYF
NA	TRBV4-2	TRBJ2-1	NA	TGTGCCAGCAGCCAAGAGTACGGTTGGGCGGGAACCCGCCCTGAGCAGTTCTTC	CASSQEYGWAGTRPEQFF
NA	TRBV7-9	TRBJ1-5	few	TGTGCCAGCAGCCCTAAGGGGGATCAGCCCCAGCATTTT	CASSPKGDQPQHF
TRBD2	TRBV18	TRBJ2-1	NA	TGTGCCAGCTCACCACGGTTAGCGGGAGAGGAGCAGTTCTTC	CASSPRLAGEEQFF
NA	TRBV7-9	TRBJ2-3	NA	TGTGCCAGCAGTTCAGGGGCTGGGGCAGATACGCAGTATTTT	CASSSGAGADTQYF
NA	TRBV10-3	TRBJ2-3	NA	TGTGCCATCGGGGGGGCGGGGACAGATACGCAGTATTTT	CAIGGAGTDTQYF
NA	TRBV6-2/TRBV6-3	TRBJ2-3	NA	TGTGCCAGCAGTTTCCCCCAGGGGATTACAGATACGCAGTATTTT	CASSFPQGITDTQYF
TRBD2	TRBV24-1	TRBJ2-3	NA	TGTGCCACCAGTGGGGGAGGGCGGAGCACAGATACGCAGTATTTT	CATSGGGRSTDTQYF
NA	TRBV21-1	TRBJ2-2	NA	TGTGCCAGCAGCAAACGTACCGGGGAGCTGTTTTTT	CASSKRTGELFF
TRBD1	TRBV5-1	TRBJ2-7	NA	TGCGCCAGCAGCCCTCGGACAGGGGGCGACGAGCAGTACTTC	CASSPRTGGDEQYF
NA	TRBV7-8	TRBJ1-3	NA	TGTGCCAGCAGCTTACGGGGAAACACCATATATTTT	CASSLRGNTIYF
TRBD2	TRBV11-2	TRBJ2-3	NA	TGTGCCAGCAGCTCTCCAGCGGGGGGGCTCGGTACGCAGTATTTT	CASSSPAGGLGTQYF
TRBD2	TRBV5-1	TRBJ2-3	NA	TGCGCCAGCAGCTTGGCCCAGACTAGCGGAATCACAGATACGCAGTATTTT	CASSLAQTSGITDTQYF